This is a list of T cell receptor beta chains from one sample in a study of human T cells and chemical hapten exposure. TCRdb redid the calling of the 5' RACE reads with MiXCR, one entry per CDR3 protein. The sample lists roughly 110,000 distinct CDR3 sequences; more than 15% were seen once. The receptors derive from a human donor in good health. Both conserved end residues are part of each CDR3. D genes are given only for firm matches. Expanded clones get a size class; other rows say once, few or many, or leave the size out.

clone_size j_call v_call d_call cdr3_nt cdr3_aa
few TRBJ2-1 TRBV28 TRBD2 TGTGCCAGCAGTTTGCCCCTTAGCGGGATAACTGCTAATGAGCAGTTCTTC CASSLPLSGITANEQFF
few TRBJ1-5 TRBV28 TRBD1 TGTGCCAGCAGTCCACGGACAGGGTGGGGCAATCAGCCCCAGCATTTT CASSPRTGWGNQPQHF
. TRBJ2-1 TRBV7-2 . TGTGCCAGCAGACTACCTTCTCTTAGGGGGCAGTTCTTC CASRLPSLRGQFF
few TRBJ2-1 TRBV27 TRBD2 TGTGCCAGCACCCCGAATTTCGGAAGGCTAGCGGGTCCTAATGAGCAGTTCTTC CASTPNFGRLAGPNEQFF
. TRBJ1-1 TRBV5-5 . TGTGCCAGCAGATTGGAAAGGGGGGGCACTGAAGCTTTCTTT CASRLERGGTEAFF
few TRBJ2-1 TRBV5-1 TRBD2 TGCGCCAGCAGCTTTAGCGGGAACTCCTACAATGAGCAGTTCTTC CASSFSGNSYNEQFF
. TRBJ2-1 TRBV6-4 TRBD2 TGTGCCAGCAGTGACTCCGGGACTAGAACCTTTGATGAGCAGTTCTTC CASSDSGTRTFDEQFF
few TRBJ1-6 TRBV6-5 TRBD1 TGTGCCAGCAGTCCAGGGACAGGGAAAAATTCACCCCTCCACTTT CASSPGTGKNSPLHF
. TRBJ2-7 TRBV6-1 TRBD2 TGTGCCAGCAGTGAGGGACTAGCGGGAGCCTCCTACGAGCAGTACTTC CASSEGLAGASYEQYF
. TRBJ2-3 TRBV2 . TGTGCCAGCAGTATGAACCGGCCGCCAGATACGCAGTATTTT CASSMNRPPDTQYF
few TRBJ1-1 TRBV5-1 TRBD1 TGCGCCAGCAGCTGGATGACAGGGAGCACTGAAGCTTTCTTT CASSWMTGSTEAFF
once TRBJ1-5 TRBV6-5 TRBD1 TGTGACAGCAGTTACTCCAGGGGGGATGGACAGCCCCAGCATTTT CDSSYSRGDGQPQHF
few TRBJ2-3 TRBV2 . TGTGCCAGCTTGCCAGTTCAACGCACAGATACGCAGTATTTT CASLPVQRTDTQYF
. TRBJ2-6 TRBV6-5 . TGTGCCAGCAGTTACTCGGCAGGGGAGTCTGGGGCCAACGTCCTGACTTTC CASSYSAGESGANVLTF
. TRBJ2-5 TRBV9 . TGTGCCAGCAGCGTAGGGGGACTCCCGAAAGAGACCCAGTACTTC CASSVGGLPKETQYF
. TRBJ2-1 TRBV5-1 . TGCGCCAGCAGCCCGCGGGGATCGGGGAGCAATGAGCAGTTCTTC CASSPRGSGSNEQFF
. TRBJ2-7 TRBV5-5 . TGTGCCAGCAGCTTGGAGGTCCCGGGATCCTACGAGCAGTACTTC CASSLEVPGSYEQYF
. TRBJ1-5 TRBV27 TRBD1 TGTGCCAGCAGTTTAGAGGCAACAGGGGGCCAAGGACAGCCCCAGCATTTT CASSLEATGGQGQPQHF
. TRBJ1-5 TRBV18 TRBD1 TGTGCCAGCTCACGGGACAGGGATAGCAATCAGCCCCAGCATTTT CASSRDRDSNQPQHF
few TRBJ2-7 TRBV25-1 . TGTGCCAGCAGTGTGGTAGCCACCTACGAGCAGTACTTC CASSVVATYEQYF
few TRBJ1-6 TRBV6-1 TRBD1 TGTGCCAGCAGTGAACGTACAGGGGGCAATAATTCACCCCTCCACTTT CASSERTGGNNSPLHF
few TRBJ1-1 TRBV6-5 . TGTGCCAGCAGTTACATTGGGGGGCATGCTTTCTTT CASSYIGGHAFF
. TRBJ2-3 TRBV10-3 . TGTGCCATCAGTGAATCGGGGCGGGCAGATACGCAGTATTTT CAISESGRADTQYF
. TRBJ1-1 TRBV29-1 TRBD1 TGCAGCGTCCTACCGGGACAGACTGAAGCTTTCTTT CSVLPGQTEAFF
few TRBJ2-5 TRBV7-9 . TGTGCCAGCATCCGATCGGAGTACCAAGAGACCCAGTACTTC CASIRSEYQETQYF